This T cell receptor (beta chain) was observed in a study of PD-L1 blockade in urothelial cancer. CDR1 is SGHDN and CDR2 is FVKESK in the germline V gene. The CDR3 is 15 amino acids. The V end was cut by 0 bases, the J end by 4 bases, with 9 bases between. TCRdb keeps only in-frame clones here, not all; method: immunoSEQ multiplex PCR. The sample carries tens of thousands of clones, approximately 80% recorded once. The sequence came from a man between 65 and 80 years old with urothelial cancer. The starting material was PBMCs, obtained around atezolizumab (anti-PD-L1) treatment. The rearrangement joins TRBV14 to TRBJ2-2, with D unresolved. For the CDR3, the DNA is TGTGCCAGCAGCCAAGAGTATTCGGGCACCGGGGAGCTGTTTTTT. Translating gives CASSQEYSGTGELFF. The variable domain in full, with the rest retrieved from reference TRBV14 and TRBJ2-2, is EAGVTQFPSHSVIEKGQTVTLRCDPISGHDNLYWYRRVMGKEIKFLLHFVKESKQDESGMPNNRFLAERTGGTYSTLKVQPAELEDSGVYFCASSQEYSGTGELFFGEGSRLTVL.